This entry is about one T cell receptor beta chain. The target antigen is unknown. The germline gives CDR1 MDHEN, CDR2 SYDVKM. The CDR3 runs to 15 residues. V lost 5 bases and J lost 7, with 17 bases in between. The data were obtained in a study of cytomegalovirus exposure and HLA in healthy donors. Findings and limits, study-wide: It was reported that TCR beta sequences correctly inferred the HLA-A and HLA-B alleles for most subjects. Confirmation in vitro established that a few CMV-associated chains were specific for CMV antigens. Follow-up analysis later connected one missense variant in DCLRE1C with trimming of TCR beta V- and J-genes.

The study ran its PCR with 60 Vbeta and 13 Jbeta primers. Generated by immunoSEQ multiplex PCR, the TCRdb table keeps only in-frame clones and is missing some. The sample carries roughly 140,000 clones, around 80% recorded once. The sample taken for sequencing was PBMCs. The receptor was isolated from a female donor in good health and CMV-seronegative. The chain has TRBV28 and TRBJ1-4; D unclear. For the CDR3, the DNA is TGTGCCAGCAGTACCCAGATCCGAGGTGCTGAAAAACTGTTTTTT. Residues: CASSTQIRGAEKLFF. Looking up the rest from reference TRBV28 and TRBJ1-4 gives the full variable domain: DVKVTQSSRYLVKRTGEKVFLECVQDMDHENMFWYRQDPGLGLRLIYFSYDVKMKEKGDIPEGYSVSREKKERFSLILESASTNQTSMYLCASSTQIRGAEKLFFGSGTQLSVL.